The next 13 T cell receptor beta chains were all read from a single sample in a study of OX40 agonist ivuxolimab in advanced cancers. Using immunoSEQ multiplex PCR, the repertoire was profiled, and TCRdb retains in-frame clones only, with some absent. The data show over 65,000 clones, approximately 80% seen once. The input for sequencing was CD4+ or CD8+ T cells sorted from blood, taken in a trial of the OX40 agonist ivuxolimab. These receptors came from an adult with an advanced solid tumor such as melanoma, head and neck, liver or kidney cancer.

A few counts support this clone. This rearrangement joins TRBV7-2 to TRBJ2-7; 8 positions agree with TRBD2. Germline V gives CDR1 SGHTA, CDR2 FQGNSA. The trim removed 5 bases at V and 2 bases at J, leaving 8 bases unmatched. The CDR3 is made up of 15 amino acids. The CDR3 is CASSQVAGSPYEQYF. CDR3 nucleotides: TGTGCCAGCAGCCAAGTAGCGGGATCACCCTACGAGCAGTACTTC.

The chain employs TRBV7-2 and TRBJ2-1, with D hard to call. This CDR3 is 12 amino acids long. The germline V gene has CDR1 SGHTA and CDR2 FQGNSA. Deletions cut 3 bases from V and 8 bases from J, with 8 bases between. CDR3 loop: CASSFSTDEQFF. The CDR3 DNA sequence: TGTGCCAGCAGCTTTAGCACGGATGAGCAGTTCTTC.

The J gene is TRBJ1-1, the V gene TRBV14; D is unresolved. The CDR3 length is 13 residues. V was pared by 1 base and J by 4 bases, with 7 bases between. CDR1 and CDR2 (germline): SGHDN, FVKESK. This CDR3 is CASSQGLGTEAFF. CDR3 bases: TGTGCCAGCAGCCAAGGCTTAGGCACTGAAGCTTTCTTT. The full variable domain, with the rest looked up from reference TRBV14 and TRBJ1-1, is EAGVTQFPSHSVIEKGQTVTLRCDPISGHDNLYWYRRVMGKEIKFLLHFVKESKQDESGMPNNRFLAERTGGTYSTLKVQPAELEDSGVYFCASSQGLGTEAFFGQGTRLTVV.

The chain has TRBV6-6 and TRBJ2-3, with 9 positions matching TRBD2. Losses at the gene ends were 8 bases for V and 0 bases for J; bases not matched to a gene: 6. The germline V gene encodes CDR1 MNHNY and CDR2 SVGAGI (reference sequence). The CDR3 is made up of 15 amino acids. DNA of the CDR3: TGTGCCAGCCGCCTAGCGGGGAAGAGCACAGATACGCAGTATTTT. It codes for CASRLAGKSTDTQYF.

The gene calls are TRBV28 and TRBJ2-1, with D uncertain. The CDR3 totals 11 residues. Germline CDR1 MDHEN, CDR2 SYDVKM. V gave up 4 bases and J gave up 8 bases, with 6 bases separating them. The CDR3 nucleotides are TGTGCCAGCAGTTACCGGCATGAGCAGTTCTTC. The encoded protein is CASSYRHEQFF.

The rearrangement links TRBV7-2 to TRBJ1-5; TRBD1 matches at 12 bases. Germline lookup yields CDR1 SGHTA and CDR2 FQGNSA. The trim removed 2 bases at V and 7 bases at J, leaving 9 bases unmatched. CDR3 length equals 17 residues. This CDR3 reads CASSLSVGTGGRQPQHF. The CDR3 DNA reads TGTGCCAGCAGCTTAAGTGTAGGGACAGGGGGCAGGCAGCCCCAGCATTTT. Combining the CDR3 with reference TRBV7-2 and TRBJ1-5 gives the whole variable domain GAGVSQSPSNKVTEKGKDVELRCDPISGHTALYWYRQSLGQGLEFLIYFQGNSAPDKSGLPSDRFSAERTGGSVSTLTIQRTQQEDSAVYLCASSLSVGTGGRQPQHFGDGTRLSIL.

In its sample, this clone was seen a few times. The chain carries TRBV27 and TRBJ2-7; TRBD2 matches 11 bases. The germline V gene encodes CDR1 MNHEY and CDR2 SMNVEV (reference sequence). Trimming cost V 4 bases and J 4 bases; bases outside gene matches: 9. The CDR3 contains 16 residues. The CDR3 protein is CASSSLGTSGKYEQYF. The CDR3 nucleotides are TGTGCCAGCAGTTCCTTAGGGACTAGCGGAAAATACGAGCAGTACTTC.

This chain connects TRBV13 to TRBJ2-2; TRBD2 agrees at 11 bases. CDR1 and CDR2 from the germline V gene are PRHDT and FYEKMQ (reference sequence). V shed 0 bases and J 3 bases; nucleotides not matched to a gene: 3. This CDR3 is 17 amino acids long. In nucleotides, the CDR3 is TGTGCCAGCAGCTTAGGACTAGCGGGAGAGGACACCGGGGAGCTGTTTTTT. It yields the protein CASSLGLAGEDTGELFF.

V gene TRBV2 combines with J gene TRBJ1-4, with 10 positions matching TRBD1. CDR3 length: 14 amino acids. Germline V gene data show CDR1 as SNHLY and CDR2 as FYNNEI. The V and J ends lost 7 bases and 7 bases, in that order; junction bases with no gene match: 6. For the CDR3, the DNA is TGTGCCAGCACCTCCCGGGACAGGGGTGAAAAACTGTTTTTT. Translating gives CASTSRDRGEKLFF.

V is TRBV27 and J is TRBJ1-1; D gene uncertain. V was pared by 3 bases and J by 1 base, with 9 bases between. CDR3 size: 14 residues. CDR1 and CDR2 (germline): MNHEY, SMNVEV (reference sequence). CDR3 sequence reads: CASSFAGRNTEAFF. The CDR3 DNA reads as TGTGCCAGCAGTTTTGCAGGCCGGAACACTGAAGCTTTCTTT.

This clone has only one observation. The V and J genes are TRBV4-1 and TRBJ2-7; D may be TRBD2 (6 bases). The CDR3 is made up of 14 amino acids. Germline V gene lookup returns CDR1 MGHRA and CDR2 YSYEKL. With 3 bases removed from V and 7 bases from J, the gap between germline ends came to 16 bases. CDR3 coding DNA: TGCGCCAGCAGCCAGGGGGAGGACTCGAGGGAGCAGTACTTC. Amino acids: CASSQGEDSREQYF.

The chain joins TRBV7-8 to TRBJ1-4; 7 nucleotides line up with TRBD1. J was trimmed by 7 bases and V by 1 base; bases with no gene match: 12. This CDR3 is 17 amino acids long. Germline V gene lookup returns CDR1 SGHVS and CDR2 FQNEAQ. The CDR3 nucleotides are TGTGCCAGCAGCTTAGGGGGACAGCGGAATCTGTTTGAAAAACTGTTTTTT. Its translation: CASSLGGQRNLFEKLFF.

This chain uses TRBV6-6 with TRBJ1-6; 7 nucleotides agree with TRBD1. J lost 5 bases, V lost 5 bases, and 6 bases had no gene match. CDR3 length: 15 residues. Germline V gene lookup returns CDR1 MNHNY and CDR2 SVGAGI (reference sequence). The CDR3 spells CASSPRQGHNSPLHF. The CDR3 DNA reads TGTGCCAGCAGTCCGCGACAGGGCCATAATTCACCCCTCCACTTT.